This entry concerns a single T cell receptor beta chain. No antigen is known for it. The data derive from a study of T cell responses to AZD1222 COVID-19 vaccine. Points from the study as a whole: Rises in breadth and depth of Spike-specific TCRs came after two AZD1222 doses.

The CDR3 has 16 residues. With 3 bases removed from V and 6 bases from J, the gap between germline ends came to 22 bases. The germline gives CDR1 SGDLS, CDR2 YYNGEE. Assay used: immunoSEQ multiplex PCR; TCRdb lists only in-frame clones, some missing. Seen here are 100,000 to 130,000 clones, about 85% observed once, and the top ten hold approximately 4.5%. The V and J genes are TRBV9 and TRBJ2-7; the D is unclear. Sequencing was performed on peripheral blood, taken on day 0 of AZD1222 vaccination. The receptor comes from an adult in good health. CDR3 protein: CASSELASPGLREQYF. The CDR3 bases are TGTGCCAGCAGCGAGCTTGCCTCTCCGGGCTTACGCGAGCAGTACTTC.